The 6 T cell receptor beta chains below all came from one sample that was sequenced in a study of control samples from healthy donors and cancer patients. Clones were sequenced by immunoSEQ multiplex PCR, and TCRdb holds only the in-frame ones, with some missing. The sample yields approximately 100,000 clones, about four fifths seen once. The sample taken for sequencing was PBMCs. The receptors derive from a man between 65 and 85 years old with lung cancer.

The chain carries TRBV15 and TRBJ1-1, with D possibly being TRBD1 (5 bases). Per germline, CDR1 LNHNV and CDR2 YYDKDF (reference sequence). V dropped 6 bases and J dropped 7 bases, with 12 bases sitting between them. The CDR3 is made up of 12 amino acids. This chain's CDR3 is CATRGRGVEAFF. The CDR3 coding sequence is TGTGCCACCAGGGGGCGCGGTGTTGAAGCTTTCTTT. The full variable domain, rest sourced from reference TRBV15 and TRBJ1-1, is DAMVIQNPRYQVTQFGKPVTLSCSQTLNHNVMYWYQQKSSQAPKLLFHYYDKDFNNEADTPDNFQSRRPNTSFCFLDIRSPGLGDTAMYLCATRGRGVEAFFGQGTRLTVV.

The chain has TRBV19 and TRBJ1-1; D uncertain. The CDR3 is 14 residues long. Germline values: CDR1 LNHDA, CDR2 SQIVND (reference sequence). With 3 bases removed from V and 0 bases from J, the gap between germline ends came to 8 bases. CDR3 residues: CASSINSVNTEAFF. The CDR3 DNA follows: TGTGCCAGTAGTATTAACAGCGTGAACACTGAAGCTTTCTTT. Complete variable domain (other parts from reference TRBV19 and TRBJ1-1): DGGITQSPKYLFRKEGQNVTLSCEQNLNHDAMYWYRQDPGQGLRLIYYSQIVNDFQKGDIAEGYSVSREKKESFPLTVTSAQKNPTAFYLCASSINSVNTEAFFGQGTRLTVV.

This clone was detected a few times. CDR3 residues: CASSPMGLVNTEAFF. The CDR3 DNA reads as TGCGCCAGCAGCCCCATGGGCTTAGTGAACACTGAAGCTTTCTTT. This rearrangement joins TRBV5-1 to TRBJ1-1; D is ambiguous. The ends were cut back, 4 bases at V and 0 bases at J, with 13 bases in the middle. Germline V gene sequence: CDR1 SGHRS, CDR2 YFSETQ. The CDR3 runs to 15 residues.

This CDR3 is CASRTGDAYEQYF. DNA for the CDR3: TGTGCCAGTCGGACAGGGGATGCCTACGAGCAGTACTTC. The chain joins TRBV27 to TRBJ2-7, with TRBD1 matching 9 bases. Germline CDR1 reads MNHEY; CDR2 reads SMNVEV (reference sequence). J lost 2 bases, V lost 9 bases, and 5 bases had no gene match. The length of the CDR3 is 13 residues.

The rearrangement uses TRBV18 and TRBJ1-1, with D unclear. The V end was cut by 6 bases, the J end by 1 base, with 9 bases between. CDR1 and CDR2 (germline): KGHSH, LQKENI. The CDR3 contains 13 residues. DNA for the CDR3: TGTGCCAGCTCGTCTGACGGGAACACTGAAGCTTTCTTT. This codes for CASSSDGNTEAFF.

V usage is TRBV6-4 and J usage is TRBJ1-2; D might be TRBD1 (5 bases). The germline gives CDR1 MRHNA, CDR2 SNTAGT. This CDR3 region has 13 residues. V was clipped by 0 bases and J by 8 bases, with 10 bases between them. The chain's CDR3 is CASSDSTRGGYTF. CDR3 DNA sequence: TGTGCCAGCAGTGACTCGACCCGGGGGGGCTACACCTTC.